This TCR beta chain originates from a study of cytomegalovirus exposure and HLA in healthy donors (dated by TCRdb to 2016 to 2017). The study in broad terms: In an earlier analysis of 587 of the donors, 250 to 300 Gb of sequence data and 95 million to 130 million unique TCR beta sequences from about 179 million T cells were reported. An early release that covered some 630 HLA-typed donors contained around 300 gigabases of sequencing data and around 85 million unique TCR sequences. Of the roughly 400 genotyped donors, over 70% fell in the genetic ancestry cluster associated with self-reported Caucasian donors. The study aimed to test whether cataloging public T cell receptors could reveal signatures of past pathogen exposure. The T cell repertoires of under 700 subjects were profiled by immunosequencing and related to cytomegalovirus serostatus. In addition to the first cohort of several hundred subjects, a separate validation cohort of 100 to 150 different subjects was used. To predict cytomegalovirus infection status, the study combined high-throughput TCR immunosequencing, statistical association of individual TCRs with disease status, and machine learning. To study patterns of TCR occurrence, a later analysis re-analyzed previously published TCR beta repertoires from under 750 donors and added high-resolution HLA genotyping. In the later analysis, no new phenotypic data were used to find candidate immune exposures; instead, reliance was placed on TCR beta sequences and their occurrence across donors. In an earlier analysis of several hundred of the donors, high-throughput TCR beta sequencing was used to judge whether each TCR beta V gene segment behaved as functional or pseudogenic. Donor age, sex, ethnicity and CMV serostatus were collected together with the repertoire data. A later genetic analysis used genome-wide SNP genotypes for about 55% of the 666 donors, treating that subset as a discovery cohort. All discovery cohort repertoires had been generated on a single sequencing platform. HLA typing included class I and class II loci at four-digit resolution. The number of donors typed differed by locus, with roughly 629-640 for A, B, C, DRB1 and DQB1, roughly 520 for DQA1, over 600 for DPA1, and some 470 for DPB1. Roughly five DR-DQ haplotypes were treated as single units for association and clustering because of strong linkage in the cohort. Across approximately 420 genotyped donors of the cohort, an average of approximately 240,000 unique TCR beta nucleotide sequences per donor were sequenced, and approximately 19% of those sequences were non-productive. Study-level results and caveats: According to a later genetic analysis, donors in an Asian-associated ancestry cluster had fewer N-insertions in productive TCRs than the approximately 690-donor mean. In vitro tests confirmed that a few of the cytomegalovirus-associated TCR beta chains recognize cytomegalovirus antigens. A later analysis associated about 17,000 TCR beta sequences with specific HLA alleles at a false discovery rate of 0.05. An association between a missense DCLRE1C variant and V-gene and J-gene trimming of TCR beta chains was found in a later genetic analysis and replicated in an independent cohort. Most TCR sequences were observed very rarely across donors, whereas some public TCRs were present in many individuals. In a later analysis, several top co-occurrence clusters were reported to appear linked to parvovirus B19, influenza, CMV and Epstein-Barr virus. The authors suggested that the approach could potentially be extended to other disease states and immunological phenotypes. HLA typing was unavailable for some donors at each locus, so association tests used only the typed subset. The cohort was sequenced for TCR beta chains only, and without alpha or paired-chain data the features that could be detected were limited. Approximately 16 rarely observed V segments, including chromosome 9 orphons, were excluded from the earlier analysis of approximately 500 of the donors because counts were too low. In a later analysis, most CMV-associated TCR beta chains were found to appear HLA-restricted, with HLA associations seemingly driven largely by CMV exposure. In a later analysis, HLA-associated TCR beta chains showed more clonal expansion and lower generation probabilities than non-associated chains that were equally common. In a later analysis, TCR association rates were found to vary across HLA loci, with the most associated TCRs seen for DRB1 alleles and the fewest for HLA-C alleles. Broadly in line with IMGT annotations, most TCR beta V segments showed up in productive rearrangements about 87% or about 30% of the time in an earlier analysis of several hundred of the donors. Correlated functional status among segregating V segments might reflect linkage disequilibrium, but an unknown experimental factor could not be ruled out. Sequencing depth was assumed to be roughly uniform across donors in the presence/absence analyses, though that assumption may not hold. A further reported finding was that TCR beta sequences accurately predicted the HLA-A and HLA-B alleles for most subjects in the first cohort. Some IMGT-functional V segments, including TRBV6-2 and TRBV6-3, could not be distinguished by the 87-base-pair reads and were therefore excluded. When HLA alleles, especially DR and DQ, strongly co-occurred, TCR associations were difficult to assign to individual alleles. The study gave a list of about 150 TCR beta chains associated with cytomegalovirus. The sequencing pipeline was judged likely to have produced a cluster of highly shared sequence variants as a technical artifact. The classifier was reported to diagnose cytomegalovirus status with high specificity and sensitivity in both the original cohort and the validation cohort. Immune exposure information for the cohort was limited to CMV serostatus.

The protocol used for the library was the immunoSEQ multiplex PCR assay. For the multiplex PCR, a mixture combining 60 forward primers for TCR Vbeta segments and 13 reverse primers for TCR Jbeta segments was used. Amplification of the CDR3 region of rearranged TCR beta genes was performed with a multiplex PCR assay on genomic DNA. On the Illumina HiSeq System, the amplified TCR beta libraries were sequenced as 87-base-pair reads. In the source study's methods: In a later analysis, some 80 million unique TCR beta chains were counted across the approximately 620 repertoires, and roughly 10 million of these chains were shared by at least two donors. A nearest-neighbor algorithm error-corrected the raw reads and collapsed the reads into unique sequences, merging closely related sequences to remove PCR and sequencing errors. CDR3 sequences were aligned to IMGT reference sequences to assign V, D and J gene segments. For a sequence to be retained, a match of at least six nucleotides to both a V gene segment and a J gene segment was required. A rearrangement was called productive if the CDR3 had no stop codons and remained in frame with V and J, and every other rearrangement was called non-productive. Following IMGT convention, CDR3 was defined as the stretch from the second conserved V-encoded cysteine up to the conserved J-encoded phenylalanine. In an earlier analysis of around 570 of the donors, sequences lacking an unambiguous match to a single V gene segment were excluded. In an earlier analysis of around 590 of the donors, a V segment was called functional when productive rearrangements were above 56.7%, and segregating when the standard deviation between donors exceeded 5%. To diagnose cytomegalovirus status from the catalog of TCR beta chain sequences, a statistical classification framework was built. V and J gene assignment, in a later analysis, came from comparing TCR nucleotide sequences with IMGT/GENE-DB human TR gene sequences. A later analysis assigned CDR3 sequences and most-parsimonious VDJ recombination scenarios with the TCRdist pipeline. In a later analysis, each TCR beta chain was defined by its CDR3 amino acid sequence together with its V-gene family, and reads without a unique V-gene family were excluded. As a way to deal with suspected cross-contamination and a sequencing artifact, a later analysis dropped 640 or so nucleotide sequences that were highly shared and had low generation probability. In a later analysis, a clonal expansion index for each public chain was calculated from normalized within-repertoire ranks of inferred template counts. In a later analysis, generation probabilities were computed with a VDJ recombination model fitted to out-of-frame rearrangements, and the resulting probabilities were checked against IGoR. A later analysis scored TCR-TCR, TCR-HLA and TCR-CMV co-occurrence with hypergeometric tests, applying a repertoire-size bias correction to TCR pairs. In a later analysis, false discovery rates were estimated by permuting HLA or CMV assignments 20 times. In a later analysis, co-occurring TCRs were grouped with DBSCAN, and TCRdist sequence similarity was added when clustering was performed within HLA-allele-positive subsets. Co-occurrence clustering excluded repertoires with fewer than 30,000 or more than 120,000 public chains, plus five with anomalous nucleotide sharing. Not all clones reach the TCRdb copy of this immuneACCESS table, which keeps in-frame sequences only. Checked studies attribute under half of the gap to unresolved V genes and leave the rest unexplained. V and J calls and clone size are those listed in that table; D and trimming were worked out from the DNA. The sample profile shows about 120,000 clones; about 74% of them were found once. Of the sample, under 3.5% falls within the top ten clones.

Of note for this clone: The specificity of this receptor is unknown. Nothing much larger sits one base from this clone, and base qualities are not available.

In total, 630 or so healthy bone marrow donors made up the cohort. At the time of sampling, all cohort members were nominally healthy, though unrecorded immune exposures were likely present. The donor tested CMV seronegative, placing the donor among the 350 or so seronegative members of the cohort. Each donor provided a peripheral blood sample, and peripheral blood mononuclear cells were used for TCR beta sequencing. The Qiagen DNeasy Blood Extraction Kit was used to extract genomic DNA from the blood cell samples. From the cysteine up to the phenylalanine, the CDR3 has a length of 15 residues. CDR3 DNA is the only sequence kept; it has 45 bases, read in frame from the first base. Taken from the germline V gene, the CDR1 and CDR2 loops are SGHVS and FQNEAQ. For this chain, trimming is 9 bases at the V end and 0 bases at the J end, and the number of junction bases without a gene match is 2.

This clonotype was sampled from a female donor in good health and CMV-seronegative. The receptor chain draws on TRBV7-8 and TRBJ2-6; TRBD2 lines up with 10 middle nucleotides. The source material was PBMCs. In nucleotide form, the sequence is TGTGCCAGTGGACTAGCGGCCTCTGGGGCCAACGTCCTGACTTTC. It codes for CASGLAASGANVLTF.